This TCR beta chain appears in the sequencing data of a study of T cells expressing NK-cell markers. TCRdb processed the 5' RACE reads again and assigns one entry to each CDR3 protein, with no DNA. The listing contains 250,000 or so distinct CDR3 sequences. The CDR3 covers 14 residues. Germline V lookup: CDR1 SGHAT, CDR2 FQNNGV. V gene TRBV11-2 combines with J gene TRBJ2-2. Specimen: blood T cells: a sorted CD56 or NKG2C T cell subset, CD4+ or CD8+ T cells, or bulk PBMC T cells (not recorded which). This TCR derives from a woman aged 18 to 75 in good health. CDR3 amino acids: CASSLGAYTGELFF.